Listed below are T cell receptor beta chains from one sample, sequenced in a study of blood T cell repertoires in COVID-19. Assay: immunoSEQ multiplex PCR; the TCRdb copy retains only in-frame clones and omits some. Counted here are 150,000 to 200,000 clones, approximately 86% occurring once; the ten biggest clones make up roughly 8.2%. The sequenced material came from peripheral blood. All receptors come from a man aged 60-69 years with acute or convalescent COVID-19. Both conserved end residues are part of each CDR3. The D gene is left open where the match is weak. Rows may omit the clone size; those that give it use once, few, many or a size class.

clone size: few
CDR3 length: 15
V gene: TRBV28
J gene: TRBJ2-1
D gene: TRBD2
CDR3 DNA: TGTGCCAGCACCTCGGGACTAGCGGGCGCTAATGAGCAGTTCTTC
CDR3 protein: CASTSGLAGANEQFF

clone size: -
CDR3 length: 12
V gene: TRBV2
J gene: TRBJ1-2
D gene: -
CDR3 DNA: TGTGCCAGCAGGGCAGGGAACTATGGCTACACCTTC
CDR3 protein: CASRAGNYGYTF

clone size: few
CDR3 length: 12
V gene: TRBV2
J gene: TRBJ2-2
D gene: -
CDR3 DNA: TGTGCCAGACAGGGACCGTCCGGGGAGCTGTTTTTT
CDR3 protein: CARQGPSGELFF

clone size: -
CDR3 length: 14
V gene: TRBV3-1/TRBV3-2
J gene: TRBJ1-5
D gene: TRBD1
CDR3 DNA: TGTGCCAGCAGCCTGGGACAGGGCGGACAGCCCCAGCATTTT
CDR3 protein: CASSLGQGGQPQHF

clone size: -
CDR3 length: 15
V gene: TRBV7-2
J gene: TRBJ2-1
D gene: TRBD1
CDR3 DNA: TGTGCCAGCAGCCCCGACAGGGGGGCCTACAATGAGCAGTTCTTC
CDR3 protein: CASSPDRGAYNEQFF

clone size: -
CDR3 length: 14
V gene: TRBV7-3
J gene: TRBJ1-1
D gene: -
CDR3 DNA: TGTGCCAGCAGCCCTAGACCCGGGGATACTGAAGCTTTCTTT
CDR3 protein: CASSPRPGDTEAFF

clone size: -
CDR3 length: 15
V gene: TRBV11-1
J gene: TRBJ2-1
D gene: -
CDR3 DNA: TGTGCCAGCAGCTTTACGGGAGTTGGCCACAATGAGCAGTTCTTC
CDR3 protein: CASSFTGVGHNEQFF

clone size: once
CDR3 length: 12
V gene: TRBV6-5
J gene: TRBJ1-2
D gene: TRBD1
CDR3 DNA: TGTGCCAGCAGCAGACAGGGAGGCGGCTACACCTTC
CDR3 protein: CASSRQGGGYTF

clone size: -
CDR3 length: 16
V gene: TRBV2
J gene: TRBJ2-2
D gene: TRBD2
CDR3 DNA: TGTGCCAGCAGTGAATTTAGCGGGATTTACACCGGGGAGCTGTTTTTT
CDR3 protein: CASSEFSGIYTGELFF

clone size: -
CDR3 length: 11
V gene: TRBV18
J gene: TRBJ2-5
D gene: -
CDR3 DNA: TGTGCCAGCTCATCGCAAGAGACCCAGTACTTC
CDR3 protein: CASSSQETQYF

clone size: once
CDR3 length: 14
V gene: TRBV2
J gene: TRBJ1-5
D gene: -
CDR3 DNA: TGTGCCAGCAGTGATGGACAGCCCAATCAGCCCCAGCATTTT
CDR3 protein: CASSDGQPNQPQHF

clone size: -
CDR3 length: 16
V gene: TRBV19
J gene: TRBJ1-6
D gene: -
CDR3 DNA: TGTGCCAGTAGTATGTCGACAGACTCCTATAATTCACCCCTCCACTTT
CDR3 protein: CASSMSTDSYNSPLHF

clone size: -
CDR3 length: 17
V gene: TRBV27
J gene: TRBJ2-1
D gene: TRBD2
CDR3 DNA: TGTGCCAGCAGTACCCGGAGACTAGCGGGACTCAACAATGAGCAGTTCTTC
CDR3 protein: CASSTRRLAGLNNEQFF

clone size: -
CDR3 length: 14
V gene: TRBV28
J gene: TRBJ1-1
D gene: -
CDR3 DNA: TGTGCCAGCAGTTTGTCGAACAGGGTCACTGAAGCTTTCTTT
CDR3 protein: CASSLSNRVTEAFF

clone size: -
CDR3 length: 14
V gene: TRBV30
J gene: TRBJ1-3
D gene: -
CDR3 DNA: TGTGCCTGGAGTTGGGGGCTGGCTGGAAACACCATATATTTT
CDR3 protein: CAWSWGLAGNTIYF

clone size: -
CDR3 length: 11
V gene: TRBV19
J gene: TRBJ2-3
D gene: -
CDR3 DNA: TGTGCCAGTAGTATTCTAGATACGCAGTATTTT
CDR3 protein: CASSILDTQYF

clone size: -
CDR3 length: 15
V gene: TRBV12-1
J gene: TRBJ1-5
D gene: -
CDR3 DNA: TGTGCCAGCAGCGCCGCAGGGGGCGGCAATCAGCCCCAGCATTTT
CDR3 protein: CASSAAGGGNQPQHF

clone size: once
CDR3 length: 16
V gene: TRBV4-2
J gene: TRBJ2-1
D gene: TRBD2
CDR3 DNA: TGTGCCAGCAGCCAAGAAGGGAGCGGGAGGAGTAATGAGCAGTTCTTC
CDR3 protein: CASSQEGSGRSNEQFF

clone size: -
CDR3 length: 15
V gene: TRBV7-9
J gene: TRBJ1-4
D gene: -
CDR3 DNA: TGTGCCAGCAGCCCCATGGGGGGGCGGAATGAAAAACTGTTTTTT
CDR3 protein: CASSPMGGRNEKLFF

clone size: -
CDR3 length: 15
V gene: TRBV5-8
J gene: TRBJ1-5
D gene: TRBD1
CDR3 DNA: TGTGCCAGCAGCTTGGCCGGGGGCGGGACAGGCCCCCAGCATTTT
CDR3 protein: CASSLAGGGTGPQHF

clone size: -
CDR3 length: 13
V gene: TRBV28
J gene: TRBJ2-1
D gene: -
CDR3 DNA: TGTGCCAGCAGCCTTAGCACATACAATGAGCAGTTCTTC
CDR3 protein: CASSLSTYNEQFF

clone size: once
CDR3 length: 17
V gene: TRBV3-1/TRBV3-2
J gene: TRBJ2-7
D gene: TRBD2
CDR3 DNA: TGTGCCAGCAGCCAAGATCGGGCTAGCGGGAGGACCCACGAGCAGTACTTC
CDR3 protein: CASSQDRASGRTHEQYF

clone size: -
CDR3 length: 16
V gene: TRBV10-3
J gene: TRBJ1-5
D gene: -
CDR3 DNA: TGTGCCATCAGTGAGTCGGACGGAGGCCCAAATCAGCCCCAGCATTTT
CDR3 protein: CAISESDGGPNQPQHF

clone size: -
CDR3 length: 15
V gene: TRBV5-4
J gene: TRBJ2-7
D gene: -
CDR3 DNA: TGTGCCAGCAGCTTGGGGCAGGGAAGTTACTACGAGCAGTACTTC
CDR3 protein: CASSLGQGSYYEQYF

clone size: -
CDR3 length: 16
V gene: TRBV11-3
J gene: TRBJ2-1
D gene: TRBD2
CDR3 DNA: TGTGCCAGCAGCCTATTAGCGGGAGCTAACTACAATGAGCAGTTCTTC
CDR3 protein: CASSLLAGANYNEQFF

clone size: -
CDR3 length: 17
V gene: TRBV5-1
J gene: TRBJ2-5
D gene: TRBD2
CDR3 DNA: TGCGCCAGCAGCGGGGTTGCCCCCGGGACTAGTGTTGAGACCCAGTACTTC
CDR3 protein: CASSGVAPGTSVETQYF